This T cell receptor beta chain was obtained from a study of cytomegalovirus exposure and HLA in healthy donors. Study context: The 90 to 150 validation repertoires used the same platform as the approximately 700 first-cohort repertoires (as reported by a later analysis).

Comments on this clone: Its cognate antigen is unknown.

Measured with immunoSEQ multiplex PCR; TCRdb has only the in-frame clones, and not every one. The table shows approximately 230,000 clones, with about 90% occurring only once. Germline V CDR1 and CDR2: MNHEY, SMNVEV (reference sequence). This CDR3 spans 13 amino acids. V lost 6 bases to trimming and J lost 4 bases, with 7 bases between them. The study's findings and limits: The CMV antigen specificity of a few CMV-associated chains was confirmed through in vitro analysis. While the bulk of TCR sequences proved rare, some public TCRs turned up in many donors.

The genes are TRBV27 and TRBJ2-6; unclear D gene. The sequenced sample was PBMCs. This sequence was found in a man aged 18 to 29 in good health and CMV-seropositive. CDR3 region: CASSTRGANVLTF. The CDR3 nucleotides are TGTGCCAGCAGCACGCGAGGGGCCAACGTCCTGACTTTC.